The following is a T cell receptor beta chain sequence with its context. Its cognate antigen has yet to be identified. Base quality data are lacking; no much larger clone is found one base away. Clipping removes 4 bases from V and 6 bases from J, with 14 as the unmatched junction base count. The cysteine opens and the phenylalanine closes a CDR3 of 17 amino acids. Here the CDR3 DNA is all that survives: 51 bases in frame from base 1. The germline V gene yields LGHNA for CDR1 and YNFKEQ for CDR2. The entry originates in a study of blood T cells in healthy people across ages (dated by TCRdb to between 2015 and 2017). Regarding the study in general: In model experiments, roughly one uniquely barcoded TCR beta cDNA molecule per two T cells was captured by template switching. To avoid experimental bias, donors of different ages were distributed randomly across sequencing lanes. To track age-related changes in TCR beta repertoire diversity, the study relied on deep sequencing normalized with unique cDNA molecular identifiers. The study analyzed two additional independent replicas of 1 million unique cDNA reads from the same blood draw for two donors, one aged 18 to 29 and one aged 80 or older. Four age groups were formed from the donors: young (average approximately 15 years), middle-aged (less than 40), aged (62) and long-lived (approximately 80). The investigation overall reported the following: A strong correlation was found between observed TCR beta diversity and the percentage of naive T cells measured by flow cytometry. Compared with the aged group, the long-lived group had more naive CD4+ T cells, fewer expanded clones and increased TCR diversity, suggesting age selection. The CMV infection status of donors was not known, potentially confounding age-related changes in expanded clonotypes. Bulk unsorted PBMC profiling prevented conclusive comparison of naive and antigen-experienced compartments. Estimates of total diversity based on one million sequenced T cells were considered lower bounds and underestimates. Observed TCR beta diversity per million T cells fell roughly linearly with age, and a significant reduction was already apparent by age roughly 40.

Preparation of the library involved 5' RACE. Sequencing took place on an Illumina HiSeq 2500. The second PCR ran for about 6 to 12 cycles and used a J-beta primer mix along with a sample-barcoded 5' primer. Each TCR beta cDNA molecule received a unique molecular identifier from a template-switch 5' adaptor carrying 12 random nucleotides. Each sample yielded at least 2.5 million CDR3-containing paired-end reads. All of the RNA was converted into first-strand cDNA using the Mint cDNA synthesis kit, with a TRBC-specific oligonucleotide serving as the primer. Following uracil-DNA glycosylase treatment, a first 18-cycle PCR with universal primers M1SS and BC2_uni_R was performed on all cDNA. On the authors' methods: For normalization, 1 million high-quality reads were randomly selected from each sample, with every read carrying a distinct molecular identifier. Reads with shared molecular identifiers were discarded instead of being binned into consensus sequences. MiTCR, run with a Q25 quality threshold and the strictest error-elimination algorithm, handled CDR3 identification, clonotype clustering and error correction. A nonparametric unseen species model with Euler transformation was used to estimate a lower bound on total TCR beta diversity. TCRdb ran its own pipeline on the public reads, namely fastp trimming at Q25 and MiXCR clone calling, and kept in-frame beta chains. Rows with a matching CDR3 protein are joined into one entry that keeps the most common DNA and genes. These V and J calls rely on TCRdb rather than the paper's analysis. The sample table lists roughly 1,800,000 distinct CDR3 sequences, about 49% of them with a count of one. The ten largest clones capture 2.1% of the sample.

Donors were roughly 40 systemically healthy Caucasian individuals from Russia aged roughly 6 to 95 years. Each donor gave around 9.5 milliliters of peripheral blood, collected into EDTA-treated Vacutainer tubes. Ficoll-Paque density-gradient centrifugation was used to isolate PBMCs, with at least 7 million per sample. Total RNA, at least 6 micrograms per sample, was extracted from PBMCs with Trizol reagent. For every donor, flow cytometry on a PBMC aliquot measured the percentage of naive CD45RAhigh/CD27high T cells. The receptor's source is a middle-aged woman in good health. Sequencing input: blood. The V gene is TRBV4-2 and the J gene is TRBJ2-3, and 9 bases in between align with TRBD2. In nucleotide form, the sequence is TGTGCCAGCAGCCGAGAGGCGGGAGGGTCTCCGATTGATACGCAGTATTTT. This sequence encodes CASSREAGGSPIDTQYF.